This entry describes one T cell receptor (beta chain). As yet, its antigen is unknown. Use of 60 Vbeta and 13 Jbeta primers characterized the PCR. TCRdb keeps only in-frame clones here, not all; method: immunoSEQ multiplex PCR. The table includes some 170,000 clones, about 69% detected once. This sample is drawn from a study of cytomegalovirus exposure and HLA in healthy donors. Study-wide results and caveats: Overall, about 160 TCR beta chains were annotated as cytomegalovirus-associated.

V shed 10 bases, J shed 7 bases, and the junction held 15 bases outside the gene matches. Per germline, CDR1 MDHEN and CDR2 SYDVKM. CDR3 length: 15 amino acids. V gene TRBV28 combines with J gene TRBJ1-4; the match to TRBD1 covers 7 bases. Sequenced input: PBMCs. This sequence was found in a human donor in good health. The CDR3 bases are TGTGCCAACAGGTTAGAAGGGGGCGGCGGTGAAAAACTGTTTTTT. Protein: CANRLEGGGGEKLFF.